This TCR beta chain was sequenced in a study of blood T cell repertoires in COVID-19. Measured with immunoSEQ multiplex PCR; TCRdb has only the in-frame clones, and not every one. The data show 260,000 or so clones, roughly four fifths seen once. Trimming took off 2 bases at V and 0 bases at J, with 16 bases between the two ends. This CDR3 has 17 residues. CDR1 is SGHAT, CDR2 FQNNGV, per germline. The chain combines TRBV11-2 with TRBJ1-1, with TRBD1 as a possible D gene (6 bases). Specimen: peripheral blood. This receptor was obtained from a woman between 65 and 79 years old with acute or convalescent COVID-19. CDR3 nucleotides: TGTGCCAGCAGCTTAAGGGGGTGGGAGCGACTGAACACTGAAGCTTTCTTT. Protein product: CASSLRGWERLNTEAFF. Using reference TRBV11-2 and TRBJ1-1 for the parts outside the CDR3, the full variable domain is EAGVAQSPRYKIIEKRQSVAFWCNPISGHATLYWYQQILGQGPKLLIQFQNNGVVDDSQLPKDRFSAERLKGVDSTLKIQPAKLEDSAVYLCASSLRGWERLNTEAFFGQGTRLTVV.